The 22 T cell receptor beta chains presented below share a single source sample, sequenced in a study of control samples from healthy donors and cancer patients. Method: immunoSEQ multiplex PCR; TCRdb's copy keeps in-frame clones and lacks some. The data hold under 200,000 clones, with just over 85% observed a single time. The sequenced sample was blood. Source of these receptors: a woman in her 30s in good health.

The count of this clone is one. V gene TRBV13 combines with J gene TRBJ2-1, with 14 bases fitting TRBD2. CDR1 and CDR2 (germline): PRHDT, FYEKMQ (reference sequence). CDR3 length: 17 amino acids. V was pared by 1 base and J by 14 bases, with 13 bases of the junction left unmatched. The CDR3 DNA is TGTGCCAGCAGCTTAGCGGGGCCGGGACTAGCGGGAGTTGGGGAGTTCTTC. Protein: CASSLAGPGLAGVGEFF.

This rearrangement joins TRBV21-1 to TRBJ2-3. TRBV21-1 is a known pseudogene. The CDR3 consists of 16 residues. The CDR3 DNA reads TGTGCCAGCAGCAAAGAAACCGTCTCCTTCACAGATACGCAGTATTTT. Protein product: CASSKETVSFTDTQYF.

The CDR3 bases are TGTGCCAGCAGTTTGCGGGGGAGCCAAGAGACCCAGTACTTC. This codes for CASSLRGSQETQYF. The chain employs TRBV27 and TRBJ2-5, with 7 bases lining up with TRBD2. Germline V CDR1 and CDR2: MNHEY, SMNVEV (reference sequence). The length of the CDR3 is 14 residues. The ends lost 3 bases at V and 1 base at J; junction bases unmatched: 2.

The chain is built from TRBV7-2 and TRBJ2-7; a weak D match, TRBD2 (6 bases). This CDR3 is 17 amino acids long. V lost 1 base, J lost 2 bases, and 18 bases lay in between. Germline V lookup: CDR1 SGHTA, CDR2 FQGNSA. The CDR3 reads CASSLVESGVNPYEQYF. In nucleotides, the CDR3 is TGTGCCAGCAGCTTAGTTGAATCGGGAGTTAACCCCTACGAGCAGTACTTC.

A single count supports this clone. The genes are TRBV21-1 and TRBJ1-5; TRBD1 is the table's D call, not checked against the DNA. TRBV21-1 is recorded as a pseudogene. There are 16 residues in the CDR3. CDR3 residues: CASSKLTGEVHQPQHF. The CDR3 nucleotides read TGTGCCAGCAGCAAATTAACAGGGGAGGTCCATCAGCCCCAGCATTTT.

The chain joins TRBV7-6 to TRBJ2-5; TRBD1 is a possible D gene (6 bases). Germline CDR1 reads SGHVS; CDR2 reads FNYEAQ. The V gene lost 3 bases and the J gene lost 2 bases, with 10 bases spanning the gap. CDR3 length equals 14 residues. This CDR3 reads CASSFRTAQETQYF. CDR3 in DNA: TGTGCCAGCAGCTTCCGGACAGCTCAAGAGACCCAGTACTTC.

The V gene is TRBV19, the J gene TRBJ2-4, with 7 positions matching TRBD2. The CDR3 consists of 13 residues. Germline assignment: CDR1 LNHDA and CDR2 SQIVND (reference sequence). The J segment lost 10 bases and the V segment lost 3 bases, leaving 6 bases of the junction unmatched. DNA of the CDR3: TGTGCCAGTAGTATCTCGAACGGGAGGATTCAGTACTTC. It specifies CASSISNGRIQYF.

CDR3 sequence (DNA): TGCGCCAGCAGCCGAAACTTTGCCGGGACAGCCCAAATGACCCAGTACTTC. It specifies CASSRNFAGTAQMTQYF. The chain employs TRBV5-1 and TRBJ2-5; 7 nucleotides align to TRBD1. The V gene's germline CDR1 is SGHRS and CDR2 YFSETQ. The V gene end was trimmed by 4 bases and the J gene end by 7 bases; junction bases not matched to a gene: 19. The CDR3 has 17 residues.

This chain connects TRBV3-1 (or the pseudogene TRBV3-2) to TRBJ1-5; D unclear. This CDR3 comprises 12 residues. Germline values: CDR1 LGHDT, CDR2 YNNKEL (reference sequence). Deletions cut 1 base from V and 7 bases from J, with 5 bases between. The CDR3 DNA is TGTGCCAGCAGCCAAGCGGGACAGCCCCAGCATTTT. The encoded protein is CASSQAGQPQHF.

The genes are TRBV7-9 and TRBJ1-1, with D hard to call. The V gene's germline CDR1 is SEHNR and CDR2 FQNEAQ (reference sequence). The CDR3 runs to 12 residues. Trimming stripped 5 bases from V and 8 bases from J, with 12 bases between. CDR3 region: CASSLGRTEAFF. The CDR3 DNA reads TGTGCCAGCAGCCTCGGACGGACCGAAGCTTTCTTT.

The V call is TRBV19, the J call TRBJ1-4; 9 bases agree with TRBD1. The germline CDR1 and CDR2 sequences are LNHDA and SQIVND (reference sequence). V lost 10 bases to trimming and J lost 8 bases; unmatched junction nucleotides: 11. The CDR3 contains 14 residues. DNA for the CDR3: TGTGCCACCGCCGGTGAGGGACAGGGCGAAAAACTGTTTTTT. It encodes CATAGEGQGEKLFF.

This clone has just a few counts. The chain recombines TRBV4-1 with TRBJ1-2; perhaps TRBD1 as D (5 bases). Trimming left V 1 base short and J 2 bases short, with 14 bases between. Germline CDR1 and CDR2: MGHRA and YSYEKL. The CDR3 length is 16 residues. CDR3 DNA sequence: TGCGCCAGCAGCCAAGCCTTAGACAGTCTCAACTATGGCTACACCTTC. It encodes CASSQALDSLNYGYTF.

The chain has TRBV4-1 and TRBJ1-2, with D perhaps matching TRBD1 (6 bases). V was pared by 4 bases and J by 2 bases, with 14 bases between. This CDR3 is built from 15 residues. Germline CDR1 and CDR2: MGHRA and YSYEKL. Here the CDR3 DNA reads TGCGCCAGCAGCCCCGCCCCCGACAGGAACTATGGCTACACCTTC. It yields the protein CASSPAPDRNYGYTF.

The J gene is TRBJ2-3, the V gene TRBV6-5; TRBD1 or TRBD2 may be the D gene (5 bases each). The length of the CDR3 is 15 residues. Germline CDR1 is MNHEY and CDR2 is SVGAGI. The germline V and J ends were trimmed by 6 bases and 2 bases, with 15 bases remaining between them. This chain's CDR3 is CASSLTGTLTDTQYF. The CDR3 coding sequence is TGTGCCAGCAGCTTAACCGGGACCCTCACAGATACGCAGTATTTT.

This chain joins TRBV9 and TRBJ2-3, with 9 bases aligning to TRBD2. The CDR3 totals 15 residues. Germline trimming cut 3 bases from V and 3 bases from J; bases unmatched to any gene: 5. Germline V lookup: CDR1 SGDLS, CDR2 YYNGEE. In DNA form, the CDR3 reads TGTGCCAGCAGCGCGCGGGGGGGCATAACAGATACGCAGTATTTT. It yields the protein CASSARGGITDTQYF.

The chain is built from TRBV19 and TRBJ2-1; 9 nucleotides align to TRBD2. J lost 7 bases, V lost 2 bases, and 12 bases had no gene match. The CDR3 runs to 17 residues. Looked up from germline, CDR1 is LNHDA and CDR2 is SQIVND (reference sequence). Here the CDR3 DNA reads TGTGCCAGTAGTATAAAAAGAAACAGCGGGAGGCGGAATGAGCAGTTCTTC. Residues: CASSIKRNSGRRNEQFF.

This clone is a singleton in its sample. The chain links TRBV5-1 to TRBJ1-1; D is uncertain. V lost 4 bases, J lost 6 bases, and 10 bases lay in between. CDR1 and CDR2 from the germline V gene are SGHRS and YFSETQ. This CDR3 has 12 residues. The CDR3 coding sequence is TGCGCCAGCAGCCCCCTCGGGTCTGAAGCTTTCTTT. It specifies CASSPLGSEAFF.

This chain uses TRBV7-2 with TRBJ2-5, with TRBD1 matching 8 bases. With 2 bases clipped from V and 4 bases from J, the junction kept 12 bases outside the gene matches. The CDR3 has 17 residues. CDR1 SGHTA and CDR2 FQGNSA come from the germline V gene. CDR3 DNA: TGTGCCAGCAGCTTAAGGGGTTGGCAGGGGGCGGGAGAGACCCAGTACTTC. Translation gives CASSLRGWQGAGETQYF.

The CDR3 region is CASSPPPGSYNEQFF. The CDR3 nucleotides read TGTGCCAGCAGCCCGCCCCCGGGGTCGTACAATGAGCAGTTCTTC. The genes are TRBV9 and TRBJ2-1; D is perhaps TRBD2 (5 bases). Per germline, CDR1 SGDLS and CDR2 YYNGEE. V lost 4 bases and J 4 bases, leaving 15 bases between the germline ends. This CDR3 has 15 residues. Based on the CDR3 plus reference TRBV9 and TRBJ2-1, the full variable domain is DSGVTQTPKHLITATGQRVTLRCSPRSGDLSVYWYQQSLDQGLQFLIQYYNGEERAKGNILERFSAQQFPDLHSELNLSSLELGDSALYFCASSPPPGSYNEQFFGPGTRLTVL.

CDR3 sequence (DNA): TGTGCCAGCAGTGAAGCTGTTCAGGGCTATGGCTACACCTTC. Encoded protein: CASSEAVQGYGYTF. The chain combines TRBV6-1 with TRBJ1-2; possible D gene TRBD1, 5 bases. Germline V gene lookup returns CDR1 MNHNS and CDR2 SASEGT. The CDR3 loop spans 14 amino acids. Deletions cut 0 bases from V and 4 bases from J, with 9 bases between.

V and J are TRBV4-1 and TRBJ2-3; the D gene could be TRBD1 or TRBD2 (5 bases each). The CDR3 totals 15 residues. CDR1 is MGHRA and CDR2 is YSYEKL in the germline V gene. V was shortened by 0 bases and J by 2 bases, with 9 bases between the two germline ends. In DNA form, the CDR3 reads TGCGCCAGCAGCCAAGACAGGGACCTCACAGATACGCAGTATTTT. It specifies CASSQDRDLTDTQYF.

The gene calls are TRBV5-6 and TRBJ2-1, with TRBD2 matching 8 bases. Germline V lookup: CDR1 SGHDT, CDR2 YYEEEE. This CDR3 has 15 residues. V dropped 4 bases and J dropped 3; count of bases not matched to a gene: 6. This chain's CDR3 is CASSPGTRLYNEQFF. CDR3 DNA sequence: TGTGCCAGCAGCCCCGGGACTAGACTCTACAATGAGCAGTTCTTC.